Listed below are T cell receptor beta chains from one sample, sequenced in a study of cytomegalovirus exposure and HLA in healthy donors. Measured with immunoSEQ multiplex PCR; TCRdb has only the in-frame clones, and not every one. The table has more than 100,000 clones, 60% to 80% seen once. The material sequenced was PBMCs. These receptors were collected from an older woman in good health and CMV-seronegative. The CDR3 runs from the conserved cysteine through the conserved F or W. A D gene is named only where the DNA matches it firmly. Expanded clones get a size class; other rows say once, few or many, or leave the size out.

clone_size: .; v_call: TRBV19; d_call: TRBD2; j_call: TRBJ2-1; cdr3_aa: CASSRTLAGGPYNEQFF; cdr3_nt: TGTGCCAGTAGTAGGACGCTCGCGGGGGGTCCCTACAATGAGCAGTTCTTC
clone_size: .; v_call: TRBV6-1; d_call: .; j_call: TRBJ2-1; cdr3_aa: CASGTVSNEQFF; cdr3_nt: TGTGCCAGCGGGACTGTTTCCAATGAGCAGTTCTTC
clone_size: .; v_call: TRBV2; d_call: TRBD2; j_call: TRBJ2-1; cdr3_aa: CASSELAASGSAEQFF; cdr3_nt: TGTGCCAGCAGTGAATTGGCGGCTAGCGGGAGCGCTGAGCAGTTCTTC
clone_size: .; v_call: TRBV15; d_call: .; j_call: TRBJ1-2; cdr3_aa: CATSKSGFTGDGYTF; cdr3_nt: TGTGCCACCAGCAAATCAGGGTTCACTGGAGATGGCTACACCTTC
clone_size: .; v_call: TRBV30; d_call: TRBD2; j_call: TRBJ2-3; cdr3_aa: CAWSLGTSGADTQYF; cdr3_nt: TGTGCCTGGAGTTTAGGGACTAGCGGGGCAGATACGCAGTATTTT
clone_size: .; v_call: TRBV7-9; d_call: .; j_call: TRBJ2-3; cdr3_aa: CASSAEPSARTDTQYF; cdr3_nt: TGTGCCAGCAGCGCCGAACCTAGCGCGCGCACAGATACGCAGTATTTT
clone_size: .; v_call: TRBV19; d_call: TRBD1; j_call: TRBJ1-4; cdr3_aa: CASRDTGVSYEKLFF; cdr3_nt: TGTGCCAGTAGGGACACAGGGGTGTCATATGAAAAACTGTTTTTT
clone_size: .; v_call: TRBV7-9; d_call: TRBD2; j_call: TRBJ2-4; cdr3_aa: CASSLSPQGLVGNIQYF; cdr3_nt: TGTGCCAGCAGCTTAAGCCCCCAGGGACTAGTCGGAAACATTCAGTACTTC
clone_size: .; v_call: TRBV7-9; d_call: .; j_call: TRBJ2-5; cdr3_aa: CASSWGLGQGKETQYF; cdr3_nt: TGTGCCAGCAGCTGGGGCCTGGGGCAGGGGAAAGAGACCCAGTACTTC
clone_size: .; v_call: TRBV11-3; d_call: TRBD1; j_call: TRBJ1-5; cdr3_aa: CASSSVGGEGQPQHF; cdr3_nt: TGTGCCAGCAGCTCCGTAGGGGGCGAAGGTCAGCCCCAGCATTTT
clone_size: .; v_call: TRBV28; d_call: .; j_call: TRBJ1-1; cdr3_aa: CASSLHRAATEAFF; cdr3_nt: TGTGCCAGCAGTTTGCACAGGGCGGCGACTGAAGCTTTCTTT
clone_size: .; v_call: TRBV2; d_call: .; j_call: TRBJ2-7; cdr3_aa: CASSRQSYEQYF; cdr3_nt: TGTGCCAGCAGTCGACAGTCCTACGAGCAGTACTTC
clone_size: .; v_call: TRBV6-5; d_call: .; j_call: TRBJ1-5; cdr3_aa: CATATSSGNQPQHF; cdr3_nt: TGTGCCACCGCTACGAGTTCGGGCAATCAGCCCCAGCATTTT
clone_size: .; v_call: TRBV15; d_call: .; j_call: TRBJ1-2; cdr3_aa: CATSRDGGYGYTF; cdr3_nt: TGTGCCACCAGCAGAGACGGGGGCTATGGCTACACCTTC
clone_size: .; v_call: TRBV18; d_call: .; j_call: TRBJ2-7; cdr3_aa: CASSPGAYEQYF; cdr3_nt: TGTGCCAGCTCACCGGGGGCATACGAGCAGTACTTC
clone_size: few; v_call: TRBV13; d_call: .; j_call: TRBJ1-1; cdr3_aa: CASSFSRTEAFF; cdr3_nt: TGTGCCAGCAGCTTCTCCAGGACTGAAGCTTTCTTT
clone_size: .; v_call: TRBV7-2; d_call: TRBD1; j_call: TRBJ1-1; cdr3_aa: CASSLARGRSTEAFF; cdr3_nt: TGTGCCAGCAGCTTAGCGAGGGGGCGTAGCACTGAAGCTTTCTTT
clone_size: .; v_call: TRBV19; d_call: .; j_call: TRBJ1-3; cdr3_aa: CASSIRTPRGTGNTIYF; cdr3_nt: TGTGCCAGTAGTATACGTACCCCTCGGGGAACTGGAAACACCATATATTTT
clone_size: few; v_call: TRBV6-5; d_call: TRBD2; j_call: TRBJ2-3; cdr3_aa: CASSYYSGGTDTQYF; cdr3_nt: TGTGCCAGCAGTTACTATAGCGGGGGGACGGATACGCAGTATTTT
clone_size: few; v_call: TRBV10-2; d_call: TRBD2; j_call: TRBJ2-2; cdr3_aa: CASTRGGREGLGLSGELFF; cdr3_nt: TGCGCCAGCACCCGCGGGGGCAGGGAGGGACTAGGTCTATCCGGGGAGCTGTTTTTT
clone_size: .; v_call: TRBV11-3; d_call: TRBD1; j_call: TRBJ2-1; cdr3_aa: CASSPLQGNEQFF; cdr3_nt: TGTGCCAGCAGCCCGTTACAGGGGAATGAGCAGTTCTTC
clone_size: .; v_call: TRBV6-1; d_call: TRBD1; j_call: TRBJ2-7; cdr3_aa: CASSEPAGQGGYEQYF; cdr3_nt: TGTGCCAGCAGTGAGCCCGCGGGACAGGGGGGCTACGAGCAGTACTTC
clone_size: few; v_call: TRBV2; d_call: .; j_call: TRBJ2-7; cdr3_aa: CASRYEATYEQYF; cdr3_nt: TGTGCCAGCAGGTACGAGGCGACCTACGAGCAGTACTTC
clone_size: .; v_call: TRBV6-1; d_call: .; j_call: TRBJ1-5; cdr3_aa: CASSDPKAEGLRNNQPQHF; cdr3_nt: TGTGCCAGCAGTGATCCCAAGGCGGAGGGTTTGCGGAACAATCAGCCCCAGCATTTT
clone_size: .; v_call: TRBV18; d_call: TRBD1; j_call: TRBJ1-4; cdr3_aa: CASKTGSLATNEKLFF; cdr3_nt: TGTGCCAGCAAGACAGGGAGTCTTGCAACTAATGAAAAACTGTTTTTT
clone_size: .; v_call: TRBV28; d_call: .; j_call: TRBJ1-1; cdr3_aa: CASSLGQGGMNTEAFF; cdr3_nt: TGTGCCAGCAGTTTAGGGCAGGGAGGCATGAACACTGAAGCTTTCTTT
clone_size: .; v_call: TRBV6-5; d_call: TRBD1; j_call: TRBJ2-3; cdr3_aa: CASSSNDRGEDTQYF; cdr3_nt: TGTGCCAGCAGCTCCAACGACAGGGGAGAAGATACGCAGTATTTT
clone_size: .; v_call: TRBV30; d_call: .; j_call: TRBJ2-2; cdr3_aa: CAWTVGGLRRELFF; cdr3_nt: TGTGCCTGGACCGTCGGGGGTCTCCGCAGGGAGCTGTTCTTT
clone_size: .; v_call: TRBV30; d_call: TRBD1; j_call: TRBJ2-1; cdr3_aa: CAWRARDRPNEQFF; cdr3_nt: TGTGCCTGGAGAGCACGGGACAGACCGAATGAGCAGTTCTTC
clone_size: .; v_call: TRBV5-1; d_call: TRBD1; j_call: TRBJ1-3; cdr3_aa: CASSEGTVAGNTIYF; cdr3_nt: TGCGCCAGCAGCGAAGGGACAGTTGCTGGAAACACCATATATTTT
clone_size: .; v_call: TRBV28; d_call: TRBD1; j_call: TRBJ1-2; cdr3_aa: CASSLFVMSQGANGYTF; cdr3_nt: TGTGCCAGCAGTTTGTTCGTTATGTCCCAGGGGGCAAATGGCTACACCTTC
clone_size: .; v_call: TRBV5-1; d_call: .; j_call: TRBJ2-6; cdr3_aa: CASSRTSTGTSSGANVLTF; cdr3_nt: TGCGCCAGCAGCCGGACGTCGACAGGAACTTCCTCTGGGGCCAACGTCCTGACTTTC
clone_size: few; v_call: TRBV28; d_call: TRBD2; j_call: TRBJ2-1; cdr3_aa: CASSLSLPSGRQDEQFF; cdr3_nt: TGTGCCAGCAGTTTATCCCTCCCTAGCGGGAGGCAAGATGAGCAGTTCTTC
clone_size: .; v_call: TRBV28; d_call: TRBD1; j_call: TRBJ2-5; cdr3_aa: CASSLRGQPKETQYF; cdr3_nt: TGTGCCAGCAGTTTGAGGGGACAGCCAAAAGAGACCCAGTACTTC
clone_size: few; v_call: TRBV6-5; d_call: TRBD1; j_call: TRBJ2-5; cdr3_aa: CASSPDRDKETQYF; cdr3_nt: TGTGCCAGCAGCCCGGACAGGGACAAAGAGACCCAGTACTTC
clone_size: .; v_call: TRBV13; d_call: .; j_call: TRBJ2-7; cdr3_aa: CASSLVGADYEQYF; cdr3_nt: TGTGCCAGCAGCTTGGTAGGGGCCGACTACGAGCAGTACTTC
clone_size: .; v_call: TRBV5-1; d_call: TRBD1; j_call: TRBJ1-5; cdr3_aa: CASSLTGNSNQPQHF; cdr3_nt: TGCGCCAGCAGCCTGACAGGGAATAGCAATCAGCCCCAGCATTTT
clone_size: .; v_call: TRBV28; d_call: TRBD2; j_call: TRBJ2-1; cdr3_aa: CASSLKGKAGGRGEQFF; cdr3_nt: TGTGCCAGCAGTTTAAAGGGTAAAGCGGGAGGTCGAGGGGAGCAGTTCTTC